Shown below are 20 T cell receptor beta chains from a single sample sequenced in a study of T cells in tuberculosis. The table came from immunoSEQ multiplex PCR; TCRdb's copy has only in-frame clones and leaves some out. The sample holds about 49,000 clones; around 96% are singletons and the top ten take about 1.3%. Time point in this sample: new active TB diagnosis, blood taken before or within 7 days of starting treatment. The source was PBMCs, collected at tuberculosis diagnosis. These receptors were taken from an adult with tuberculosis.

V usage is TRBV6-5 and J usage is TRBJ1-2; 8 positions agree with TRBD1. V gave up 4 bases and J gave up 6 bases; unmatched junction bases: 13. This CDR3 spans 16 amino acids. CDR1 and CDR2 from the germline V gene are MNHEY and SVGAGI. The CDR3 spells CASSSGTGEFGHGYTF. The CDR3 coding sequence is TGTGCCAGCAGTTCTGGGACAGGCGAATTCGGGCATGGCTACACCTTC.

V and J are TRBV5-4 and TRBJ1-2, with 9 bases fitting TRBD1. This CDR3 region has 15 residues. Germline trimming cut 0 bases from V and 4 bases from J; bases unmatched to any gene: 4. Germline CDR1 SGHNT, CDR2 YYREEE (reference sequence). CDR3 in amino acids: CASSLAGQGRYGYTF. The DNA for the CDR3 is TGTGCCAGCAGCTTGGCTGGACAGGGGCGCTATGGCTACACCTTC.

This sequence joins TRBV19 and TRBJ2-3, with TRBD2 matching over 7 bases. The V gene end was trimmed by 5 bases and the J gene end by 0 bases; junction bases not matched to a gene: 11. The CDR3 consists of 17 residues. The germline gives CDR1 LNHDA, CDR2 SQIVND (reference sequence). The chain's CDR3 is CASSPSFGGSSTDTQYF. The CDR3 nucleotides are TGTGCCAGTAGTCCGAGTTTCGGGGGGAGTAGCACAGATACGCAGTATTTT.

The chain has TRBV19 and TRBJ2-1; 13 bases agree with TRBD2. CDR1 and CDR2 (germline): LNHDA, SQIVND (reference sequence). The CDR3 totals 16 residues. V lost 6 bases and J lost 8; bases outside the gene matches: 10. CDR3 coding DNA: TGTGCCAGTAGCTTGACTAGACTAGCGGGAGGCCATGAGCAGTTCTTC. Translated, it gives CASSLTRLAGGHEQFF.

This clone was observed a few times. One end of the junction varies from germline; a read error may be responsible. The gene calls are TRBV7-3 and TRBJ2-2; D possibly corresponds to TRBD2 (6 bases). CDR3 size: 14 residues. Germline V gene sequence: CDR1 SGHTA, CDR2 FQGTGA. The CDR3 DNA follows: TGTGCCAGCAGCGTAGATACTTACACCGGGGGGCTGTTTTTT. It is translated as CASSVDTYTGGLFF.

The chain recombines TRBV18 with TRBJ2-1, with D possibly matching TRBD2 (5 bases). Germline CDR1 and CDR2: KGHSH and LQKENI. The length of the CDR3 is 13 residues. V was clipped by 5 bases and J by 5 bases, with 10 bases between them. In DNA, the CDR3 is TGTGCCAGCTCATCCGGGATCAACAATGAGCAGTTCTTC. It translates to CASSSGINNEQFF.

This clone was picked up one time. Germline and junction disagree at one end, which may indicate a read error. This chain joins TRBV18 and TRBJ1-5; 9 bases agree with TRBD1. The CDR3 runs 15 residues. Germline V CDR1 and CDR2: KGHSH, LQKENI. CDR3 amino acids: CASSSGTGRDQSQHF. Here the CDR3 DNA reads TGTGCCAGCTCATCTGGGACAGGGAGAGATCAGTCCCAGCATTTT.

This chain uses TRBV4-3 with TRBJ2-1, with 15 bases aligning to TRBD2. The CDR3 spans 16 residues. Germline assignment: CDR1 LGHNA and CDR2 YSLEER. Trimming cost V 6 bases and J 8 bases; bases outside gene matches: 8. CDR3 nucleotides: TGCGCCAGCAGAGGACTAGCGGGGGGGGATGGGGATGAGCAGTTCTTC. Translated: CASRGLAGGDGDEQFF.

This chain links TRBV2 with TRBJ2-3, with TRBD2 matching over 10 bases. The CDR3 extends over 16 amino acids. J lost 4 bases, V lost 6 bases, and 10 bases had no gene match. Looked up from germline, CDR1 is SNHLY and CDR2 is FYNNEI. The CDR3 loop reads CASRQMSGRAADTQYF. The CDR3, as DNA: TGTGCCAGCAGGCAAATGAGCGGGAGGGCCGCAGATACGCAGTATTTT. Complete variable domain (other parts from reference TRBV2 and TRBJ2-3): EPEVTQTPSHQVTQMGQEVILRCVPISNHLYFYWYRQILGQKVEFLVSFYNNEISEKSEIFDDQFSVERPDGSNFTLKIRSTKLEDSAMYFCASRQMSGRAADTQYFGPGTRLTVL.

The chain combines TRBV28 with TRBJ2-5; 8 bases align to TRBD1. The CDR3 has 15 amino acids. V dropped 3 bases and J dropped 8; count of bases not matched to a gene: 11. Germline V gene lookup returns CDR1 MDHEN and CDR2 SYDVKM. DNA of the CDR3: TGTGCCAGCAGTTTCCCCTCCGGACAGGGAAAAACCCAGTACTTC. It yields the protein CASSFPSGQGKTQYF.

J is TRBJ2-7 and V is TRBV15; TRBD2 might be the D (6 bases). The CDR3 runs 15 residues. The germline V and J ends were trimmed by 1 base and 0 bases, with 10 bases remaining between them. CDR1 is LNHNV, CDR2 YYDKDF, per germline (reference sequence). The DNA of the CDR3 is TGTGCCACCAGCAGAGGGGCCGGGAGCTCCTACGAGCAGTACTTC. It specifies CATSRGAGSSYEQYF.

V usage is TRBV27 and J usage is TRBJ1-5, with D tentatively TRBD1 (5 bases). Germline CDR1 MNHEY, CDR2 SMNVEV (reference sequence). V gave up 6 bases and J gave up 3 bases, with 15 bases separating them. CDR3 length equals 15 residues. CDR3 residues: CASRGGAASNQPQHF. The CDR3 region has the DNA TGTGCCAGCAGGGGAGGGGCCGCTTCCAATCAGCCCCAGCATTTT.

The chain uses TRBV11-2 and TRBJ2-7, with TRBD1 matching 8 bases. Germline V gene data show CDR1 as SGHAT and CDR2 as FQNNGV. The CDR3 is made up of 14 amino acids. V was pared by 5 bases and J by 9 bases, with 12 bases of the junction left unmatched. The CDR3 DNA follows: TGTGCCAGCAGCCCGGGACAGGCTTTTGCGGGGCAGTACTTC. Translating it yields CASSPGQAFAGQYF. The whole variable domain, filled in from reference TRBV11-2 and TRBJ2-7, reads EAGVAQSPRYKIIEKRQSVAFWCNPISGHATLYWYQQILGQGPKLLIQFQNNGVVDDSQLPKDRFSAERLKGVDSTLKIQPAKLEDSAVYLCASSPGQAFAGQYFGPGTRLTVT.

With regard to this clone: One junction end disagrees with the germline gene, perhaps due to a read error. Written as DNA, the CDR3 is TGTGCTAGCAGCTTAGGGACAGGGGATAAACTGTTTTTT. Protein sequence: CASSLGTGDKLFF. J is TRBJ1-4 and V is TRBV7-7; TRBD1 agrees at 10 bases. From germline, CDR1 is SSHAT and CDR2 FNYEAQ (reference sequence). The CDR3 runs 13 residues.

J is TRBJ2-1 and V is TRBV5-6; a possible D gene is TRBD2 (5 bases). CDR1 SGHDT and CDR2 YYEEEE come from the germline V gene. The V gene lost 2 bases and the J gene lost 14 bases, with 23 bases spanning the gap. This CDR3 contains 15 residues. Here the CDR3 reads CASSLGRYSARGKFF. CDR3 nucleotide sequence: TGTGCCAGCAGCTTAGGTCGTTACTCAGCTCGGGGTAAGTTCTTC.

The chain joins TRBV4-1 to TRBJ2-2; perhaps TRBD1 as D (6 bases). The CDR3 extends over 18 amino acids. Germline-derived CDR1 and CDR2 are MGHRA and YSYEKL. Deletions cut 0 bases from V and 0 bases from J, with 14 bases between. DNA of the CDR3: TGCGCCAGCAGCCAAGATACAGGGTCCCGCGCGAACACCGGGGAGCTGTTTTTT. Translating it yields CASSQDTGSRANTGELFF.

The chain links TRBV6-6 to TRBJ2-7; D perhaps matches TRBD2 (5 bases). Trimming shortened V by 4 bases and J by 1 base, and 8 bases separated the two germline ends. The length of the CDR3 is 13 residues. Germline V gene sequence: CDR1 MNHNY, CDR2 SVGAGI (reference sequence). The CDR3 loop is CASSSGNSYEQYF. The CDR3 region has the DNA TGTGCCAGCAGTTCCGGGAATTCCTACGAGCAGTACTTC.

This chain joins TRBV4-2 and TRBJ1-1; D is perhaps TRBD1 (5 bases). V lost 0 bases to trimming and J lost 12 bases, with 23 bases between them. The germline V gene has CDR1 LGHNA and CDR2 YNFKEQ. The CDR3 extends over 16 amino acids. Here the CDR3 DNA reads TGTGCCAGCAGCCAAGAAAGATCAGTCGTGCGGACAATAACTTTCTTT. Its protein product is CASSQERSVVRTITFF.

CDR3 loop: CASSDLQRLGETQYF. As DNA, the CDR3 is TGCGCCAGCAGTGACTTGCAGAGGCTCGGGGAGACCCAGTACTTC. The V call is TRBV10-2, the J call TRBJ2-5; D unclear. Germline loops: CDR1 WSHSY, CDR2 SAAADI. V dropped 3 bases and J dropped 5 bases, with 16 bases sitting between them. The CDR3 is 15 amino acids.

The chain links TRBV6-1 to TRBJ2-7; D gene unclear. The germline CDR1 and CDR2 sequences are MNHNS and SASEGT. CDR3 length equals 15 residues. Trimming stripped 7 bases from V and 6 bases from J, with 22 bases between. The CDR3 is CASIGEVRSLGEQYF. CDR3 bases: TGTGCCAGCATAGGAGAGGTCCGTTCCCTGGGCGAGCAGTACTTC.